These 17 T cell receptor beta chains originate from one sample sequenced in a study of blood T cell repertoires in COVID-19 (dated by TCRdb to the early 2020s). Libraries were built with the immunoSEQ multiplex PCR assay. TCRdb's version of the immuneACCESS table is confined to in-frame rearrangements and falls short of the full clone set. An unresolved V gene accounts for under half of the shortfall where checked; the remainder is of unknown origin. This sample has tens of thousands of clones in its table, and more than 70% of those were observed once. The ten largest clones capture about 24% of the sample. Sequenced sample: peripheral blood. The receptor set was obtained from a woman older than 75 in a cohort sampled during active or convalescent COVID-19.

The chain has TRBV9 and TRBJ2-2; no firm D call. Germline V CDR1 and CDR2: SGDLS, YYNGEE. The CDR3 has 15 residues. The ends were cut back, 0 bases at V and 1 base at J, with 7 bases in the middle. The CDR3 region has the DNA TGTGCCAGCAGCGTAGGAGGTGTGAACACCGGGGAGCTGTTTTTT. Its protein product is CASSVGGVNTGELFF. The full variable domain, with the rest looked up from reference TRBV9 and TRBJ2-2, is DSGVTQTPKHLITATGQRVTLRCSPRSGDLSVYWYQQSLDQGLQFLIQYYNGEERAKGNILERFSAQQFPDLHSELNLSSLELGDSALYFCASSVGGVNTGELFFGEGSRLTVL.

This clone was seen only once. CDR3: CASILSPRVGSYEQYF. The CDR3 coding sequence is TGTGCCAGCATCCTCTCCCCCAGGGTGGGCTCCTACGAGCAGTACTTC. The rearrangement uses TRBV27 and TRBJ2-7, with D perhaps matching TRBD1 (5 bases). The ends were cut back, 7 bases at V and 0 bases at J, with 19 bases in the middle. Germline CDR1 and CDR2: MNHEY and SMNVEV (reference sequence). There are 16 residues in the CDR3.

This clone was seen a single time. This chain links TRBV5-1 with TRBJ1-1; unclear D gene. The V gene lost 0 bases and the J gene lost 9 bases, with 12 bases spanning the gap. Germline V lookup: CDR1 SGHRS, CDR2 YFSETQ. This CDR3 is built from 13 residues. The CDR3 DNA reads as TGCGCCAGCAGCTTGGAGCCGGCAGGTAAAGCTTTCTTT. Protein sequence: CASSLEPAGKAFF.

The J gene is TRBJ2-2, the V gene TRBV4-2; TRBD2 matches 12 bases. The CDR3 runs 16 residues. Losses at the gene ends were 5 bases for V and 2 bases for J; bases not matched to a gene: 3. From germline, CDR1 is LGHNA and CDR2 YNFKEQ. For the CDR3, the DNA is TGTGCCAGCAGCGCTGGACTAGCGGGAAACACCGGGGAGCTGTTTTTT. Its protein product is CASSAGLAGNTGELFF.

The sample holds one count of this clone. The gene calls are TRBV27 and TRBJ2-3, with D possibly matching TRBD2 (6 bases). The V and J ends lost 7 bases and 1 base respectively, with 18 bases between them. Germline CDR1 MNHEY, CDR2 SMNVEV (reference sequence). The CDR3 runs 16 residues. CDR3 DNA sequence: TGTGCCAGCACCTCCCCTCGCGGGGAAGGCACAGATACGCAGTATTTT. Translation gives CASTSPRGEGTDTQYF.

This clone was counted only a few times. CDR3 sequence (DNA): TGTGCCAGTAGGCGGGGCCGGGAGGCTTTCTTT. Translation gives CASRRGREAFF. The rearrangement joins TRBV19 to TRBJ1-1; maybe TRBD1 (5 bases). The CDR3 is 11 residues long. CDR1 and CDR2 from the germline V gene are LNHDA and SQIVND (reference sequence). V shed 6 bases and J shed 11 bases, with 13 bases lying between them.

About this clone: At the DNA level, this CDR3 is encoded by other sequences in the same sample as well. J is TRBJ2-7 and V is TRBV18; 7 nucleotides match TRBD1. The CDR3 sequence is 14 residues long. Germline loops: CDR1 KGHSH, CDR2 LQKENI. V dropped 3 bases and J dropped 4; count of bases not matched to a gene: 6. The CDR3 protein is CASSPGTASYEQYF. The CDR3, as DNA: TGTGCCAGCTCACCCGGGACAGCAAGTTACGAGCAGTACTTC.

This CDR3 is CASSRPAGGVANYGYTF. For the CDR3, the DNA is TGTGCCAGCAGCCGCCCCGCAGGGGGTGTAGCTAACTATGGCTACACCTTC. This chain links TRBV5-4 with TRBJ1-2; TRBD1 aligns across 7 bases. V lost 4 bases to trimming and J lost 0 bases; unmatched junction nucleotides: 12. The V gene's germline CDR1 is SGHNT and CDR2 YYREEE (reference sequence). The CDR3 loop spans 17 amino acids.

The genes are TRBV27 and TRBJ1-2, with 7 bases fitting TRBD1. V gave up 2 bases and J gave up 8 bases; unmatched junction bases: 8. The CDR3 sequence is 14 residues long. CDR1 and CDR2 from the germline V gene are MNHEY and SMNVEV (reference sequence). The CDR3 DNA reads TGTGCCAGCAGTTTAAGCGAGACAGGGATGGGCTACACCTTC. This sequence encodes CASSLSETGMGYTF.

The chain is built from TRBV10-3 and TRBJ1-2; possibly TRBD1 for D (5 bases). The germline V gene has CDR1 ENHRY and CDR2 SYGVKD. The CDR3 is made up of 14 amino acids. V was shortened by 6 bases and J by 2 bases, with 13 bases between the two germline ends. The CDR3: CAISVAGRNYGYTF. Here the CDR3 DNA reads TGTGCCATCAGCGTAGCAGGGAGGAACTATGGCTACACCTTC.

The rearrangement links TRBV15 to TRBJ2-5, with D possibly matching TRBD1 (6 bases). In germline, CDR1 is LNHNV, CDR2 YYDKDF (reference sequence). V gave up 2 bases and J gave up 2 bases, with 12 bases separating them. There are 15 residues in the CDR3. DNA of the CDR3: TGTGCCACCAGCAGATCTACAGGGAAACAAGAGACCCAGTACTTC. Translating it yields CATSRSTGKQETQYF.

The chain combines TRBV28 with TRBJ2-7, with 8 bases lining up with TRBD2. The CDR3 extends over 18 amino acids. Trimming cost V 5 bases and J 2 bases; bases outside gene matches: 17. Germline assignment: CDR1 MDHEN and CDR2 SYDVKM. This CDR3 is CASSRRGVPGREAYEQYF. The CDR3 DNA is TGTGCCAGCAGTCGAAGGGGGGTCCCGGGGCGGGAGGCCTACGAGCAGTACTTC.

The V and J genes are TRBV10-2 and TRBJ1-2; D unresolved. Germline lookup yields CDR1 WSHSY and CDR2 SAAADI. The CDR3 has 14 residues. Trimming took off 0 bases at V and 4 bases at J, with 9 bases between the two ends. For the CDR3, the DNA is TGCGCCAGCAGTGAGTCCAGTTCAGGCTATGGCTACACCTTC. Translated: CASSESSSGYGYTF.

This chain connects TRBV30 to TRBJ1-2; D is unresolved. Trimming left V 2 bases short and J 6 bases short, with 10 bases between. Per germline, CDR1 GTSNPN and CDR2 SVGIG (reference sequence). CDR3 length equals 12 residues. CDR3 coding DNA: TGTGCCTGGAGTCGGGGAACGGATGGCTACACCTTC. Its protein product is CAWSRGTDGYTF.

The chain combines TRBV27 with TRBJ1-1; 7 bases align to TRBD1. J gave up 0 bases and V 2 bases, and 12 bases lay outside the gene matches. Germline CDR1 is MNHEY and CDR2 is SMNVEV (reference sequence). The CDR3 runs 18 residues. CDR3 sequence (DNA): TGTGCCAGCAGTTTAATAGGGACAGCCACTACTATGAACACTGAAGCTTTCTTT. Amino acids: CASSLIGTATTMNTEAFF.

V gene TRBV3-1 (or the pseudogene TRBV3-2) combines with J gene TRBJ2-3, with 8 bases that match TRBD2. Losses at the gene ends were 4 bases for V and 0 bases for J; bases not matched to a gene: 9. The CDR3 spans 17 residues. Looked up from germline, CDR1 is LGHDT and CDR2 is YNNKEL (reference sequence). The CDR3 bases are TGTGCCAGCAGCCCAGGGCGGGGACTAGAGAGCACAGATACGCAGTATTTT. Its protein is CASSPGRGLESTDTQYF.

The genes are TRBV19 and TRBJ1-4, with a possible D match to TRBD1 (5 bases). Germline CDR1 is LNHDA and CDR2 is SQIVND (reference sequence). This CDR3 contains 15 residues. Trimming shortened V by 7 bases and J by 0 bases, and 12 bases separated the two germline ends. The CDR3 DNA sequence: TGTGCCAGTACCCCACGGGGGGCAACTAATGAAAAACTGTTTTTT. This translates into CASTPRGATNEKLFF.